This T cell receptor beta chain comes out of a study of blood T cell repertoires in COVID-19. Study as a whole: Samples taken during acute and convalescent COVID-19 were collected in the United States, Italy and Spain. From T cells, B-cell-depleted T cells, or PBMCs came the material, which was cDNA or gDNA.

Original processing methods: Amplification of reference gene primers was used by the study to estimate nucleated cell counts. The assay was immunoSEQ multiplex PCR, and TCRdb's table has in-frame clones only and misses some. V and J calls and clone size come straight from that table; D and trimming were deduced from the DNA. The sample includes hundreds of thousands of clones, roughly four fifths of them seen just once. Looked up from germline, CDR1 is LNHDA and CDR2 is SQIVND (reference sequence). The CDR3 spans 15 residues. With 2 bases removed from V and 5 bases from J, the gap between germline ends came to 12 bases.

Sequencing used peripheral blood. This rearrangement joins TRBV19 to TRBJ1-4; D not resolved. This TCR was recovered from a woman of 80 years or more with acute or convalescent COVID-19. DNA for the CDR3: TGTGCCAGTAGTATATTTTCGGGAGTCAATGAAAAACTGTTTTTT. Protein: CASSIFSGVNEKLFF.